The 22 T cell receptor beta chains listed next were all sequenced from one sample in a study of cytomegalovirus exposure and HLA in healthy donors. Some clones are missing from TCRdb's copy, which holds only in-frame ones; the method was immunoSEQ multiplex PCR. The table has about 150,000 clones, about 94% seen once; the top ten hold over 1.5%. The sample comprised PBMCs. All receptors derive from a man aged 18 to 29 in good health and CMV-seropositive.

Here the CDR3 DNA reads TGTGCCAGCAGCCAGAGGAGAGACTTCCTCGAGGATGAGCAGTTCTTC. Translating gives CASSQRRDFLEDEQFF. The V and J genes are TRBV5-6 and TRBJ2-1; D not certain. The CDR3 runs to 16 residues. The germline V gene has CDR1 SGHDT and CDR2 YYEEEE. Trimming pared 4 bases from V and 8 bases from J, leaving 22 bases between.

The genes are TRBV6-5 and TRBJ2-7, with 8 bases lining up with TRBD1. V trimming: 0 bases; J trimming: 2 bases; junction bases outside the gene matches: 3. CDR1 MNHEY and CDR2 SVGAGI come from the germline V gene. The CDR3 consists of 15 residues. The DNA for the CDR3 is TGTGCCAGCAGTTACTCGCAGGGGGCCACCTACGAGCAGTACTTC. Residues: CASSYSQGATYEQYF.

This clone was seen just once. The rearrangement uses TRBV5-6 and TRBJ2-1; 7 nucleotides agree with TRBD2. With V trimmed by 0 bases and J by 6 bases, 6 bases remained unmatched. CDR1 and CDR2 from the germline V gene are SGHDT and YYEEEE. The CDR3 sequence is 15 residues long. CDR3 protein: CASSLESSGFNEQFF. CDR3 sequence (DNA): TGTGCCAGCAGCTTGGAGTCTAGCGGTTTCAATGAGCAGTTCTTC.

The V call is TRBV30, the J call TRBJ2-7; 11 bases map to TRBD2. Losses at the gene ends were 5 bases for V and 2 bases for J; bases not matched to a gene: 2. This CDR3 is built from 13 residues. Germline V gene data show CDR1 as GTSNPN and CDR2 as SVGIG (reference sequence). This chain's CDR3 is CAWATSGTYEQYF. The CDR3 DNA is TGTGCCTGGGCGACTAGCGGGACCTACGAGCAGTACTTC.

This clone was counted between two and nine times. The chain couples TRBV6-1 to TRBJ2-7; D uncertain. The length of the CDR3 is 14 residues. V was clipped by 6 bases and J by 0 bases, with 12 bases between them. CDR1 and CDR2 (germline): MNHNS, SASEGT. CDR3 sequence (DNA): TGTGCCAGCAGGCCCGCAGGTGCCTCCTACGAGCAGTACTTC. Amino acid sequence: CASRPAGASYEQYF.

This rearrangement joins TRBV28 to TRBJ2-3, with D uncertain. Germline V gene data show CDR1 as MDHEN and CDR2 as SYDVKM. V lost 5 bases and J 2 bases, leaving 14 bases between the germline ends. The CDR3 consists of 15 residues. The CDR3 nucleotides are TGTGCCAGCAGTATTTCTCCGGGTATCACAGATACGCAGTATTTT. Translation gives CASSISPGITDTQYF.

The chain links TRBV2 to TRBJ1-5; D remains ambiguous. CDR1 and CDR2 (germline): SNHLY, FYNNEI. V was trimmed by 3 bases and J by 0 bases, leaving 15 bases between them. The CDR3 length is 17 residues. The CDR3 loop reads CASSEPIGGYSNQPQHF. The CDR3 bases are TGTGCCAGCAGTGAGCCAATAGGAGGATATAGCAATCAGCCCCAGCATTTT.

The genes are TRBV11-2 and TRBJ2-1, with D tentatively TRBD2 (5 bases). Per germline, CDR1 SGHAT and CDR2 FQNNGV. The V end lost 2 bases, the J end lost 6 bases, and 11 bases lay between the germline ends. The CDR3 has 14 amino acids. CDR3 region: CASSLIASINEQFF. The CDR3 coding sequence is TGTGCCAGCAGCTTAATAGCGTCCATCAATGAGCAGTTCTTC.

The CDR3 loop is CASSFAGSQGNGYTF. CDR3 nucleotides: TGTGCCAGCAGCTTTGCAGGGAGTCAGGGGAATGGCTACACCTTC. The chain links TRBV7-9 to TRBJ1-2, with a possible D match to TRBD1 (6 bases). The CDR3 spans 15 residues. V shed 3 bases and J shed 6 bases, with 17 bases lying between them. Germline values: CDR1 SEHNR, CDR2 FQNEAQ (reference sequence).

The gene calls are TRBV6-1 and TRBJ2-7, with D possibly being TRBD1 (5 bases). Germline CDR1 MNHNS, CDR2 SASEGT. With 7 bases removed from V and 4 bases from J, the gap between germline ends came to 14 bases. The CDR3 sequence is 13 residues long. This CDR3 is CASKWGQIYEQYF. The CDR3 bases are TGTGCCAGCAAGTGGGGCCAGATTTACGAGCAGTACTTC.

The chain couples TRBV2 to TRBJ2-5; TRBD2 aligns across 14 bases. The CDR3 contains 16 residues. After removal of 3 bases from V and 4 bases from J, the junction contained 4 bases not matched to a gene. The germline CDR1 and CDR2 sequences are SNHLY and FYNNEI. CDR3 sequence: CASSDGTSGRGETQYF. The CDR3 nucleotides read TGTGCCAGCAGTGATGGGACTAGCGGGAGAGGAGAGACCCAGTACTTC.

The chain carries TRBV19 and TRBJ1-4; D remains ambiguous. The V end was cut by 5 bases, the J end by 0 bases, with 7 bases between. The CDR3 contains 14 residues. Germline V gene data show CDR1 as LNHDA and CDR2 as SQIVND (reference sequence). The CDR3 reads CASSRPATNEKLFF. In DNA form, the CDR3 reads TGTGCCAGTAGTCGCCCGGCAACTAATGAAAAACTGTTTTTT.

The CDR3 spells CASSIGPTGANVLTF. In DNA, the CDR3 is TGTGCCAGTAGTATAGGGCCAACTGGGGCCAACGTCCTGACTTTC. The chain links TRBV19 to TRBJ2-6; no reliable D call. With 1 base removed from V and 2 bases from J, the gap between germline ends came to 6 bases. Germline assignment: CDR1 LNHDA and CDR2 SQIVND (reference sequence). This CDR3 contains 15 residues. Full variable domain (remainder filled in from reference TRBV19 and TRBJ2-6): DGGITQSPKYLFRKEGQNVTLSCEQNLNHDAMYWYRQDPGQGLRLIYYSQIVNDFQKGDIAEGYSVSREKKESFPLTVTSAQKNPTAFYLCASSIGPTGANVLTFGAGSRLTVL.

The rearrangement joins TRBV5-4 to TRBJ1-2, with D perhaps matching TRBD1 (6 bases). This CDR3 has 13 residues. Germline-derived CDR1 and CDR2 are SGHNT and YYREEE (reference sequence). V lost 0 bases and J lost 7, with 10 bases in between. CDR3 loop: CASSLERQAGYTF. The CDR3 DNA is TGTGCCAGCAGCTTGGAGCGACAGGCTGGCTACACCTTC. Full variable domain (outside the CDR3, taken from reference TRBV5-4 and TRBJ1-2): ETGVTQSPTHLIKTRGQQVTLRCSSQSGHNTVSWYQQALGQGPQFIFQYYREEENGRGNFPPRFSGLQFPNYSSELNVNALELDDSALYLCASSLERQAGYTFGSGTRLTVV.

CDR3 residues: CASSEGASGYGYTF. CDR3 in DNA: TGTGCCAGCAGTGAAGGTGCGTCGGGCTATGGCTACACCTTC. The gene calls are TRBV2 and TRBJ1-2; no definite D call. This CDR3 contains 14 residues. Trimming removed 1 base from V and 4 bases from J, with 10 bases in between. Germline CDR1 and CDR2: SNHLY and FYNNEI.

The rearrangement joins TRBV2 to TRBJ2-7; D possibly corresponds to TRBD2 (5 bases). The CDR3 runs 14 residues. V was cut by 3 bases and J by 5 bases, with 14 bases left in between. Germline V gene data show CDR1 as SNHLY and CDR2 as FYNNEI. The CDR3 spells CASSEWSGYNEQYF. DNA for the CDR3: TGTGCCAGCAGTGAGTGGTCGGGATATAACGAGCAGTACTTC. Looking up the rest from reference TRBV2 and TRBJ2-7 gives the full variable domain: EPEVTQTPSHQVTQMGQEVILRCVPISNHLYFYWYRQILGQKVEFLVSFYNNEISEKSEIFDDQFSVERPDGSNFTLKIRSTKLEDSAMYFCASSEWSGYNEQYFGPGTRLTVT.

The genes are TRBV4-1 and TRBJ1-4, with TRBD1 matching over 12 bases. Germline CDR1 and CDR2: MGHRA and YSYEKL. This CDR3 is built from 19 residues. J was trimmed by 8 bases and V by 2 bases; bases with no gene match: 15. CDR3 DNA: TGCGCCAGCAGCCAACCGGGACAGGGGGCGCGGTCGTCCAGCGAAAAACTGTTTTTT. Encoded protein: CASSQPGQGARSSSEKLFF.

This chain joins TRBV29-1 and TRBJ2-1, with 7 nucleotides matching TRBD2. CDR1 is SQVTM and CDR2 is ANQGSEA in the germline V gene. V lost 4 bases and J lost 2; bases outside the gene matches: 8. This CDR3 region has 15 residues. The CDR3 loop is CSVVNRLAAYNEQFF. In DNA form, the CDR3 reads TGCAGCGTTGTGAATCGCCTAGCGGCCTACAATGAGCAGTTCTTC.

The J gene is TRBJ1-1, the V gene TRBV6-5, with 8 positions matching TRBD1. CDR3 length equals 16 residues. Per germline, CDR1 MNHEY and CDR2 SVGAGI. The V and J ends lost 0 bases and 1 base, in that order; junction bases with no gene match: 4. CDR3 sequence reads: CASSYSRTGRNTEAFF. The CDR3 DNA is TGTGCCAGCAGTTACTCAAGGACAGGGAGGAACACTGAAGCTTTCTTT.

The V and J genes are TRBV28 and TRBJ2-1; 8 bases match TRBD2. This CDR3 is 16 amino acids long. Germline loops: CDR1 MDHEN, CDR2 SYDVKM. The J segment lost 6 bases and the V segment lost 3 bases, leaving 10 bases of the junction unmatched. The CDR3 here is CASSLGWAGGGNEQFF. CDR3 nucleotide sequence: TGTGCCAGCAGTTTGGGGTGGGCGGGAGGAGGCAATGAGCAGTTCTTC.

This clone was counted a single time. This chain joins TRBV5-1 and TRBJ1-1; TRBD1 is a possible D gene (5 bases). Germline loops: CDR1 SGHRS, CDR2 YFSETQ. Trimming cost V 0 bases and J 0 bases, with 15 bases left between them. The CDR3 has 17 residues. CDR3 sequence: CASSLGLSGTLNTEAFF. CDR3 nucleotides: TGCGCCAGCAGCTTGGGTCTTTCAGGGACTCTGAACACTGAAGCTTTCTTT. The complete variable domain, with remaining parts taken from reference TRBV5-1 and TRBJ1-1, reads KAGVTQTPRYLIKTRGQQVTLSCSPISGHRSVSWYQQTPGQGLQFLFEYFSETQRNKGNFPGRFSGRQFSNSRSEMNVSTLELGDSALYLCASSLGLSGTLNTEAFFGQGTRLTVV.

This chain connects TRBV28 to TRBJ1-3; the match to TRBD1 covers 9 bases. V trimming: 4 bases; J trimming: 5 bases; junction bases outside the gene matches: 3. The germline V gene has CDR1 MDHEN and CDR2 SYDVKM. This CDR3 has 14 residues. In DNA form, the CDR3 reads TGTGCCAGCAGTTCCGGGACAGGGCGAAACACCATATATTTT. It encodes CASSSGTGRNTIYF.